These 25 T cell receptor beta chains were sequenced from one sample in a study of shared clonotypes between healthy human individuals. This table comes from immunoSEQ multiplex PCR, and its TCRdb copy is limited to in-frame clones, with some not included. The repertoire holds over 2,000,000 clones, with approximately 92% as singletons. Selected positively for CCR7 and CD45RO-negative, naive CD8 cells excluded terminally differentiated effector memory CD45RA+ cells. Sequencing input: naive CD8+ T cells from PBMCs. Every receptor here comes from a man aged 18 to 29 in good health. Some clones in this sample may be carry-over from other donors' samples.

Here the CDR3 reads CASSAPPNTEAFF. CDR3 in DNA: TGTGCCAGCAGCGCCCCCCCGAACACTGAAGCTTTCTTT. This chain uses TRBV7-9 with TRBJ1-1; no definite D call. The CDR3 totals 13 residues. Deletions cut 5 bases from V and 1 base from J, with 8 bases between. In germline, CDR1 is SEHNR, CDR2 FQNEAQ (reference sequence).

The V gene is TRBV21-1, the J gene TRBJ1-4; TRBD1, the D gene given by the table, was not confirmed from the DNA. TRBV21-1 is a recognized pseudogene. This CDR3 comprises 17 residues. CDR3 in amino acids: CASSARDRASTNEKLFF. CDR3 coding DNA: TGTGCCAGCAGCGCGCGGGACAGGGCTTCAACTAATGAAAAACTGTTTTTT.

The J gene is TRBJ2-1, the V gene TRBV11-3, with a tentative D call TRBD2 (5 bases). The CDR3 totals 13 residues. Trimming took 4 bases from V and 9 from J, leaving 13 bases between them. The germline CDR1 and CDR2 sequences are SGHNT and YENEEA. DNA of the CDR3: TGTGCCAGCAGCTCGCGCCTAGCAGGTGAGCAGTTCTTC. As protein: CASSSRLAGEQFF.

This clone was detected only once. The CDR3: CASSHLGTGVHEQYF. In DNA form, the CDR3 reads TGTGCCAGCAGCCATCTCGGGACAGGGGTCCACGAGCAGTACTTC. This chain joins TRBV7-9 and TRBJ2-7; 10 bases agree with TRBD1. Trimming cost V 5 bases and J 5 bases; bases outside gene matches: 9. The CDR3 length is 15 residues. The germline V gene encodes CDR1 SEHNR and CDR2 FQNEAQ (reference sequence).

This clone was seen once. The rearrangement uses TRBV13 and TRBJ1-2; tentative D call: TRBD1 (6 bases). This CDR3 is built from 14 residues. Trimming took 5 bases from V and 3 from J, leaving 13 bases between them. CDR1 and CDR2 (germline): PRHDT, FYEKMQ (reference sequence). The CDR3: CASSPRQDHYGYTF. The CDR3 coding sequence is TGTGCCAGCAGCCCTCGACAGGATCACTATGGCTACACCTTC.

Only a few counts were recorded for this clone. This chain uses TRBV19 with TRBJ2-7, with 8 bases lining up with TRBD1. The CDR3 covers 14 residues. Trimming took 3 bases from V and 5 from J; bases not matched to a gene: 6. Per germline, CDR1 LNHDA and CDR2 SQIVND (reference sequence). For the CDR3, the DNA is TGTGCCAGTAGTATGTCCGCAGGGGGCCACGAGCAGTACTTC. This gives the protein CASSMSAGGHEQYF.

A word on this clone: The same CDR3 can be traced to other DNA sequences in this sample. The V and J genes are TRBV29-1 and TRBJ2-7, with 11 positions matching TRBD1. Trimming removed 6 bases from V and 1 base from J; junction bases left unmatched: 2. The germline gives CDR1 SQVTM, CDR2 ANQGSEA. CDR3 length: 13 amino acids. The CDR3 protein is CSVGTGGSYEQYF. As DNA, the CDR3 is TGCAGCGTAGGGACAGGGGGGTCCTACGAGCAGTACTTC.

The genes are TRBV4-1 and TRBJ2-7, with 10 positions matching TRBD1. Trimming took 6 bases from V and 5 from J; bases not matched to a gene: 10. The CDR3 runs 15 residues. CDR1 and CDR2 (germline): MGHRA, YSYEKL. CDR3 region: CASSSRDRGPHEQYF. For the CDR3, the DNA is TGCGCCAGCAGTTCCCGGGACAGGGGACCCCACGAGCAGTACTTC.

This clone was seen more than once but under ten times. The chain is built from TRBV6-5 and TRBJ1-5, with D perhaps matching TRBD1 (5 bases). CDR3 length: 14 amino acids. V was clipped by 6 bases and J by 6 bases, with 15 bases between them. Germline CDR1 MNHEY, CDR2 SVGAGI. CDR3 in amino acids: CASRVREVSQPQHF. The CDR3 coding sequence is TGTGCCAGCAGGGTCAGGGAGGTTTCTCAGCCCCAGCATTTT.

The V call is TRBV5-1, the J call TRBJ1-1; the D is unclear. Germline V lookup: CDR1 SGHRS, CDR2 YFSETQ. This CDR3 is built from 14 residues. V was shortened by 0 bases and J by 5 bases, with 11 bases between the two germline ends. CDR3 nucleotides: TGCGCCAGCAGCTTGGGCTACGGGAGAACTGAAGCTTTCTTT. It codes for CASSLGYGRTEAFF.

This clone was recorded only once. The chain joins TRBV4-1 to TRBJ1-5, with 10 bases identical to TRBD1. Germline CDR1 MGHRA, CDR2 YSYEKL. CDR3 length equals 16 residues. The ends lost 0 bases at V and 2 bases at J; junction bases unmatched: 1. CDR3 protein: CASSQEGQGRNQPQHF. The DNA for the CDR3 is TGCGCCAGCAGCCAAGAGGGACAGGGGCGCAATCAGCCCCAGCATTTT.

The V and J genes are TRBV2 and TRBJ1-3; D may be TRBD1 (5 bases). The CDR3 is 15 residues long. Trimming removed 10 bases at V and 0 bases at J, with 16 bases between. Germline V CDR1 and CDR2: SNHLY, FYNNEI. The CDR3 is CATQAGKVSGNTIYF. CDR3 in DNA: TGTGCCACCCAGGCAGGGAAGGTCTCTGGAAACACCATATATTTT. The complete variable domain, with remaining parts taken from reference TRBV2 and TRBJ1-3, reads EPEVTQTPSHQVTQMGQEVILRCVPISNHLYFYWYRQILGQKVEFLVSFYNNEISEKSEIFDDQFSVERPDGSNFTLKIRSTKLEDSAMYFCATQAGKVSGNTIYFGEGSWLTVV.

V and J are TRBV15 and TRBJ2-1, with 9 bases matching TRBD2. Germline V CDR1 and CDR2: LNHNV, YYDKDF (reference sequence). The CDR3 runs to 16 residues. The V and J ends lost 0 bases and 8 bases, in that order; junction bases with no gene match: 8. The CDR3 nucleotides are TGTGCCACCAGCAGAGATGGGACTAGCCCGATCGATGAGCAGTTCTTC. It encodes CATSRDGTSPIDEQFF.

The V call is TRBV27, the J call TRBJ2-7; D call uncertain. The CDR3 consists of 14 residues. V gave up 2 bases and J gave up 2 bases, with 10 bases separating them. CDR1 and CDR2 (germline): MNHEY, SMNVEV (reference sequence). CDR3 nucleotide sequence: TGTGCCAGCAGTTTAACCCCCCGGGCCTACGAGCAGTACTTC. Residues: CASSLTPRAYEQYF.

The CDR3 loop reads CAWSPGGYEQYF. The CDR3 nucleotides are TGTGCCTGGAGCCCCGGTGGGTACGAGCAGTACTTC. The chain couples TRBV30 to TRBJ2-5; D ambiguous. The DNA matches TRBJ2-7 better at its end, which makes the J call doubtful. Germline values: CDR1 GTSNPN, CDR2 SVGIG (reference sequence). This CDR3 is 12 amino acids long.

This chain links TRBV5-1 with TRBJ2-7; 11 bases match TRBD1. CDR3 length: 15 residues. Trimming took 5 bases from V and 2 from J; bases not matched to a gene: 6. Germline loops: CDR1 SGHRS, CDR2 YFSETQ. This CDR3 is CASREGQGGPYEQYF. DNA for the CDR3: TGCGCCAGCAGGGAGGGACAGGGGGGCCCCTACGAGCAGTACTTC.

A remark on this clone: Other DNA variants within this sample encode the same CDR3. The chain joins TRBV27 to TRBJ1-5; no firm D call. V lost 7 bases, J lost 2 bases, and 12 bases lay in between. The CDR3 is 14 residues long. The germline gives CDR1 MNHEY, CDR2 SMNVEV (reference sequence). The CDR3 region is CASTPGGGNQPQHF. CDR3 nucleotide sequence: TGTGCCAGCACTCCGGGTGGGGGCAATCAGCCCCAGCATTTT.

With regard to this clone: This same CDR3 is encoded by further DNA sequences in the sample. This chain connects TRBV29-1 to TRBJ1-3; D is undetermined. Germline V gene sequence: CDR1 SQVTM, CDR2 ANQGSEA. This CDR3 spans 11 amino acids. The germline V and J ends were trimmed by 7 bases and 0 bases, with 4 bases remaining between them. This chain's CDR3 is CSAPSGNTIYF. The CDR3 nucleotides read TGCAGCGCCCCCTCTGGAAACACCATATATTTT. Full variable domain (remainder filled in from reference TRBV29-1 and TRBJ1-3): SAVISQKPSRDICQRGTSLTIQCQVDSQVTMMFWYRQQPGQSLTLIATANQGSEATYESGFVIDKFPISRPNLTFSTLTVSNMSPEDSSIYLCSAPSGNTIYFGEGSWLTVV.

This clone was counted a few times. Other DNA sequences in this specimen translate into the identical CDR3. The chain carries TRBV29-1 and TRBJ1-1; D is perhaps TRBD1 (5 bases). The CDR3 totals 12 residues. Trimming removed 1 base from V and 5 bases from J, with 8 bases in between. Germline assignment: CDR1 SQVTM and CDR2 ANQGSEA. DNA for the CDR3: TGCAGCGTTGAAGGAAGGGGAACTGAAGCTTTCTTT. It encodes CSVEGRGTEAFF. The whole variable domain, remainder taken from reference TRBV29-1 and TRBJ1-1, is SAVISQKPSRDICQRGTSLTIQCQVDSQVTMMFWYRQQPGQSLTLIATANQGSEATYESGFVIDKFPISRPNLTFSTLTVSNMSPEDSSIYLCSVEGRGTEAFFGQGTRLTVV.

As regards this clone: Different DNA sequences within this sample yield the same CDR3. J is TRBJ2-3 and V is TRBV29-1; D remains unclear. CDR3 size: 12 residues. Per the germline V gene, CDR1 is SQVTM and CDR2 is ANQGSEA. V shed 0 bases and J shed 2 bases, with 3 bases lying between them. In nucleotides, the CDR3 is TGCAGCGTTGAAGATCACACAGATACGCAGTATTTT. Residues: CSVEDHTDTQYF.

The sample holds one count of this clone. V is TRBV5-6 and J is TRBJ2-5; TRBD2 might be the D (6 bases). This CDR3 is 14 amino acids long. CDR1 and CDR2 from the germline V gene are SGHDT and YYEEEE. Trimming shortened V by 2 bases and J by 1 base, and 9 bases separated the two germline ends. DNA of the CDR3: TGTGCCAGCAGCTTCATGGGGGGCCAAGAGACCCAGTACTTC. Protein sequence: CASSFMGGQETQYF.

The chain is built from TRBV9 and TRBJ1-2; 9 bases are a match to TRBD1. The germline gives CDR1 SGDLS, CDR2 YYNGEE. The J segment lost 5 bases and the V segment lost 7 bases, leaving 6 bases of the junction unmatched. The CDR3 spans 13 residues. The CDR3 reads CASSQGAHYGYTF. CDR3 in DNA: TGTGCCAGCTCACAGGGGGCGCATTATGGCTACACCTTC.

The sample holds one count of this clone. J is TRBJ2-7 and V is TRBV5-1; TRBD2 is a possible D gene (5 bases). The CDR3 is 12 residues long. Per germline, CDR1 SGHRS and CDR2 YFSETQ. Trimming shortened V by 2 bases and J by 7 bases, and 10 bases separated the two germline ends. CDR3 in amino acids: CASSFEGREQYF. The CDR3 region has the DNA TGCGCCAGCAGCTTTGAGGGAAGAGAGCAGTACTTC.

CDR3 region: CASSDFQFSTDTQYF. The CDR3 DNA sequence: TGTGCCAGCAGTGACTTTCAATTTAGCACAGATACGCAGTATTTT. The chain carries TRBV28 and TRBJ2-3; D gene uncertain. This CDR3 spans 15 amino acids. The V gene lost 5 bases and the J gene lost 0 bases, with 12 bases spanning the gap. Germline V CDR1 and CDR2: MDHEN, SYDVKM.

This clone was counted a single time. The chain carries TRBV11-2 and TRBJ1-2; TRBD1 is a possible D gene (6 bases). CDR1 SGHAT and CDR2 FQNNGV come from the germline V gene. With 2 bases removed from V and 2 bases from J, the gap between germline ends came to 9 bases. This CDR3 is built from 14 residues. This chain's CDR3 is CASSLYGQNYGYTF. For the CDR3, the DNA is TGTGCCAGCAGCTTATATGGACAGAACTATGGCTACACCTTC.